This TCR beta chain was identified in a study of blood T cell repertoires in COVID-19. Profiling relied on immunoSEQ multiplex PCR, and the TCRdb table lists in-frame clones only, not all of them. The table includes roughly 270,000 clones, about 85% detected once. Trimming left V 5 bases short and J 4 bases short, with 11 bases between. Germline CDR1 is LNHDA and CDR2 is SQIVND (reference sequence). The CDR3 consists of 13 residues. V and J are TRBV19 and TRBJ1-1; D gene uncertain. The TCR sequence derives from a woman in her fifties or sixties who had recovered from COVID-19. Sequencing was performed on PBMCs or T cells enriched from blood (not recorded which). The CDR3 DNA reads as TGTGCCAGTAGTGCCCGAGTCGTCACTGAAGCTTTCTTT. Protein: CASSARVVTEAFF.